This TCR beta chain was found in a study of T cells in localized non-small cell lung cancer. General study points: Detection in adjacent lung was observed for a median 57 of the top 100 tumor clones. Overall survival was longer when the density of T cells in the blood was higher.

Germline lookup yields CDR1 MNHGY and CDR2 SAAAGT. The CDR3 spans 15 residues. The V end was cut by 2 bases, the J end by 0 bases, with 10 bases between. By share, this clone counts as medium-sized (0.01 to 0.1%). The antigen is undetermined. TCRdb's copy holds only in-frame clones and misses some; the assay was immunoSEQ multiplex PCR. The data contain 2,500 or so clones, roughly 24% of them singletons. The sequencing used lung tumor tissue, collected before any cancer treatment. The clonotype comes from an older male donor with stage II squamous cell lung carcinoma. V gene TRBV6-8 combines with J gene TRBJ1-2; D unclear. The CDR3 DNA reads as TGTGCCAGCAGTTACAGTGGAGATACTAACTATGGCTACACCTTC. It codes for CASSYSGDTNYGYTF.